This T cell receptor (beta chain) emerged from a study of PD-L1 blockade in urothelial cancer. As for the study in general: Around 2014 therapy began: atezolizumab 1,200 mg intravenously every 3 weeks. Of prior chemotherapy regimens, patients had received between 0 and 3.

Per-patient samples, pretreatment and on-treatment, numbered 1 to 8. Looked up from germline, CDR1 is GTSNPN and CDR2 is SVGIG (reference sequence). This CDR3 has 12 amino acids. Trimming took off 3 bases at V and 4 bases at J, with 10 bases between the two ends. The templates were synthetic TCR analogs, and they were spiked into each PCR. Only in-frame clones appear in the TCRdb table, and some are missing; sequencing was by immunoSEQ multiplex PCR. Of roughly 29,000 clones listed, around 80% are singletons. The clonotype comes from a man aged 50-59 years with urothelial cancer. This material consisted of PBMCs, taken around atezolizumab (anti-PD-L1) treatment. V and J are TRBV30 and TRBJ2-7, with TRBD1 as a possible D gene (7 bases). The CDR3 protein is CAWSPGGYEQYF. CDR3 DNA sequence: TGTGCCTGGAGCCCAGGGGGGTACGAGCAGTACTTC. Combining the CDR3 with reference TRBV30 and TRBJ2-7 gives the whole variable domain SQTIHQWPATLVQPVGSPLSLECTVEGTSNPNLYWYRQAAGRGLQLLFYSVGIGQISSEVPQNLSASRPQDRQFILSSKKLLLSDSGFYLCAWSPGGYEQYFGPGTRLTVT.